Listed below are T cell receptor beta chains from one sample, sequenced in a study of cytomegalovirus exposure and HLA in healthy donors. TCRdb's copy holds only in-frame clones and misses some; the assay was immunoSEQ multiplex PCR. Of more than 140,000 clones listed, roughly four fifths are singletons. Sequenced sample: PBMCs. The receptors were sampled from a woman in her 40s in good health and CMV-seronegative. Both conserved end residues are part of each CDR3. Fields, in order: V gene, CDR3 protein.

TRBV6-5 | CASSYSRTGGSYEQYF
TRBV5-4 | CASSFTSGSRADTQYF
TRBV18 | CASSPTGAGYEQYF
TRBV6-1 | CASSSRDRGYEQYF
TRBV18 | CASSPYDQGLGTEAFF
TRBV18 | CASSPRGQSEAFF
TRBV6-6 | CASRGQGVTEAFF
TRBV7-2 | CASSLGRTPSYEQYF
TRBV10-1 | CASRPGLAGASSYEQYF
TRBV6-5 | CASSLGHYTGELFF
TRBV7-9 | CASSSTGDNYEQYF
TRBV2 | CASRGQVNQPQHF
TRBV20-1 | CSAINRAVYTF
TRBV28 | CASRYSGGHEQFF
TRBV11-2 | CASSQGYGGYEAFF
TRBV30 | CAWRAGTGSYNEQFF
TRBV4-3 | CASSQAGKSTDTQYF
TRBV28 | CASSFQGPFQPQHF
TRBV19 | CASSAGQGNQPQHF
TRBV7-2 | CASSLETFAEYEQYF
TRBV9 | CASSPSGGRGTDTQYF
TRBV7-8 | CASSLVAGPYNEQFF
TRBV4-2 | CASSLDRENTEAFF
TRBV5-1 | CASSSPGVPGEQFF
TRBV7-6 | CASRRLAGGSYNEQFF
TRBV5-5 | CASSFWGDLVDTQYF
TRBV7-2 | CASSPGLAGGYEQYF
TRBV5-6 | CASSLYRETQYF